The sequence of this T cell receptor (beta chain) was determined in a study of blood T cell repertoires in COVID-19. On the study more broadly: Sites in the United States, Italy and Spain provided acute and convalescent COVID-19 samples.

A single count supports this clone. The V gene lost 5 bases and the J gene lost 7 bases, with 14 bases spanning the gap. Germline loops: CDR1 MDHEN, CDR2 SYDVKM. This CDR3 region has 13 residues. Using immunoSEQ multiplex PCR, the repertoire was profiled, and TCRdb retains in-frame clones only, with some absent. The table lists about 270,000 clones, under 90% of them singletons. The specimen was PBMCs or T cells enriched from blood (not recorded which). This chain uses TRBV28 with TRBJ1-2; D might be TRBD1 (5 bases). This clonotype was sampled from a woman in her sixties or seventies who had recovered from COVID-19. The CDR3 is CASSLAGGSGYTF. The DNA for the CDR3 is TGTGCCAGCAGTCTTGCCGGGGGGAGTGGCTACACCTTC.